The following is a T cell receptor (beta chain) sequence with its context. Its antigen remains unidentified. The V end was cut by 1 base, the J end by 6 bases, with 9 bases between. Germline V CDR1 and CDR2: GTSNPN, SVGIG (reference sequence). The CDR3 runs to 12 residues. This specimen belongs to a study of a mutant IDH1 vaccine in newly diagnosed glioma. Time point defined: week 47, end of study. Doses of 300 ug of mutant IDH1 20-mer peptide were given with topical imiquimod. Produced via immunoSEQ multiplex PCR; TCRdb's table is partial and in-frame only. The table includes over 45,000 clones, 60% to 80% detected once.

This clonotype was sampled from a man aged 50 or older with glioma. The sample consisted of PBMCs, taken from a glioma patient whose treatment included an IDH1 peptide vaccine. The chain couples TRBV30 to TRBJ1-1; D is unclear. The chain's CDR3 is CAWSASVAEAFF. CDR3 DNA: TGTGCCTGGAGTGCGAGCGTGGCTGAAGCTTTCTTT. Filled out from reference TRBV30 and TRBJ1-1, the complete variable domain reads SQTIHQWPATLVQPVGSPLSLECTVEGTSNPNLYWYRQAAGRGLQLLFYSVGIGQISSEVPQNLSASRPQDRQFILSSKKLLLSDSGFYLCAWSASVAEAFFGQGTRLTVV.